The following is a T cell receptor (beta chain) sequence with its context. These data come from a study of blood T cell repertoires in COVID-19. CDR3 length: 14 residues. CDR1 and CDR2 from the germline V gene are LGHNA and YSLEER. Trimming cost V 5 bases and J 2 bases; bases outside gene matches: 5. Data came from immunoSEQ multiplex PCR; TCRdb stores just in-frame clones and leaves some out. The sample consists of around 250,000 clones, around nine tenths of them appearing once. The chain combines TRBV4-3 with TRBJ2-7; 8 bases are shared with TRBD2. Sequencing was done on a sample of PBMCs or T cells enriched from blood (not recorded which). The TCR was taken from a woman aged 50 to 60 who had recovered from COVID-19. The CDR3 sequence is CASSWSGGTYEQYF. CDR3 sequence (DNA): TGCGCCAGCAGCTGGTCGGGAGGGACCTACGAGCAGTACTTC.